The source of this T cell receptor beta chain is a study of blood T cell repertoires in COVID-19. Study background: Both acute and convalescent COVID-19 samples were obtained from the United States, Italy and Spain. From T cells, B-cell-depleted T cells, or PBMCs came the material, which was cDNA or gDNA.

This clone was detected once. This CDR3 is 15 amino acids long. The J segment lost 2 bases and the V segment lost 4 bases, leaving 7 bases of the junction unmatched. Germline CDR1 and CDR2: SSHAT and FNYEAQ (reference sequence). As handled by the study authors: Reference gene primer amplification yielded estimated nucleated cell counts. This table comes from immunoSEQ multiplex PCR, and its TCRdb copy is limited to in-frame clones, with some not included. V, J and clone size are those of that table, while D and trimming were read from the DNA. The sample carries around 63,000 clones, approximately 90% recorded once.

The chain recombines TRBV7-7 with TRBJ2-5, with TRBD2 matching over 7 bases. This TCR derives from a woman in her fifties or sixties with acute or convalescent COVID-19. The source material was peripheral blood. The CDR3, as DNA: TGTGCCAGCAGCTCCATAGTGGGGGGGCAAGAGACCCAGTACTTC. Its translation is CASSSIVGGQETQYF. Based on the CDR3 plus reference TRBV7-7 and TRBJ2-5, the full variable domain is GAGVSQSPRYKVTKRGQDVTLRCDPISSHATLYWYQQALGQGPEFLTYFNYEAQPDKSGLPSDRFSAERPEGSISTLTIQRTEQRDSAMYRCASSSIVGGQETQYFGPGTRLLVL.